This TCR beta chain was identified during a study of blood T cell repertoires in COVID-19. Across the study: Acute and convalescent COVID-19 specimens originated in the United States, Italy and Spain. Nucleic acid was either cDNA or gDNA, and it came from T cells, B-cell-depleted T cells, or PBMCs.

Per the original data handling: It was from reference gene primer amplification that nucleated cell counts were estimated. Sequencing used immunoSEQ multiplex PCR; TCRdb keeps in-frame clones, though not all of them. The DNA was the basis for D and trimming; V, J and clone size are from that table. The sample includes approximately 61,000 clones, approximately 79% of them seen just once. The germline V gene encodes CDR1 SGHRS and CDR2 YFSETQ. This CDR3 region has 15 residues. Trimming took 7 bases from V and 5 from J; bases not matched to a gene: 11. V is TRBV5-1 and J is TRBJ2-2, with 7 nucleotides matching TRBD1. Source material: peripheral blood. This sequence was found in a woman in her seventies with acute or convalescent COVID-19. The CDR3: CASHETGLRTGELFF. CDR3 DNA: TGCGCCAGCCATGAGACAGGGCTGAGGACCGGGGAGCTGTTTTTT.